One sample yielded the 13 T cell receptor beta chains listed below, sequenced in a study of T cell responses to AZD1222 COVID-19 vaccine. The table came from immunoSEQ multiplex PCR; TCRdb's copy has only in-frame clones and leaves some out. The profile shows some 150,000 clones, 85% of them singletons. Sequences were derived from peripheral blood, sampled 28 days after the second dose of the MenACWY control vaccine. These receptors were obtained from an adult who received the MenACWY meningococcal vaccine as a control.

The rearrangement joins TRBV2 to TRBJ1-5; 11 bases align to TRBD1. After removal of 4 bases from V and 11 bases from J, the junction contained 10 bases not matched to a gene. Germline CDR1 reads SNHLY; CDR2 reads FYNNEI. CDR3 length: 15 amino acids. The CDR3 loop is CASSGTGGGVGAQHF. CDR3 coding DNA: TGTGCCAGCAGTGGGACAGGGGGCGGGGTTGGGGCCCAGCATTTT. Drawing the rest from reference TRBV2 and TRBJ1-5, the complete variable domain is EPEVTQTPSHQVTQMGQEVILRCVPISNHLYFYWYRQILGQKVEFLVSFYNNEISEKSEIFDDQFSVERPDGSNFTLKIRSTKLEDSAMYFCASSGTGGGVGAQHFGDGTRLSIL.

This clone has just a few counts. V is TRBV19 and J is TRBJ2-2, with 11 bases lining up with TRBD2. V lost 0 bases and J lost 6; bases outside the gene matches: 12. CDR1 and CDR2 from the germline V gene are LNHDA and SQIVND (reference sequence). There are 19 residues in the CDR3. CDR3 loop: CASSIERTSGLGRAGELFF. The CDR3 DNA reads as TGTGCCAGTAGTATAGAACGGACTAGCGGGTTAGGGAGAGCCGGGGAGCTGTTTTTT.

This chain uses TRBV5-6 with TRBJ1-2, with unresolved D. CDR1 is SGHDT and CDR2 is YYEEEE in the germline V gene. The CDR3 loop spans 13 amino acids. Deletions cut 4 bases from V and 2 bases from J, with 9 bases between. The chain's CDR3 is CASSGTVNYGYTF. For the CDR3, the DNA is TGTGCCAGCAGCGGAACAGTGAACTATGGCTACACCTTC.

Remarks on this clone: An end of the junction differs from the germline gene, which may be a read error. V is TRBV6-1 and J is TRBJ2-5; D is perhaps TRBD1 (6 bases). Per germline, CDR1 MNHNS and CDR2 SASEGT. The CDR3 is 15 amino acids. This CDR3 reads CASCEFAGAGETQYF. DNA for the CDR3: TGTGCCAGCTGTGAATTTGCAGGGGCAGGAGAGACCCAGTACTTC.

This chain connects TRBV29-1 to TRBJ1-1; 8 bases are shared with TRBD1. This CDR3 spans 13 amino acids. V lost 6 bases to trimming and J lost 2 bases; unmatched junction nucleotides: 5. CDR1 SQVTM and CDR2 ANQGSEA come from the germline V gene. CDR3 bases: TGCAGCGTCCGGACAGGGCTTAACACTGAAGCTTTCTTT. Amino acid sequence: CSVRTGLNTEAFF.

This clone was seen a few times. The chain is built from TRBV10-2 and TRBJ2-5, with D possibly TRBD1 on 6 matching bases. V lost 4 bases and J lost 4, with 16 bases in between. This CDR3 has 15 amino acids. Per the germline V gene, CDR1 is WSHSY and CDR2 is SAAADI. The CDR3 spells CASSGGRGAAETQYF. CDR3 sequence (DNA): TGCGCCAGCAGTGGGGGCAGGGGCGCCGCAGAGACCCAGTACTTC.

This sequence joins TRBV10-2 and TRBJ1-6; TRBD1 might be the D (6 bases). The germline V and J ends were trimmed by 6 bases and 7 bases, with 13 bases remaining between them. The CDR3 runs 14 residues. The germline V gene has CDR1 WSHSY and CDR2 SAAADI. The CDR3 region is CASSLTGSNSPLHF. In DNA form, the CDR3 reads TGCGCCAGCAGCTTAACAGGGTCAAATTCACCCCTCCACTTT.

The genes are TRBV4-1 and TRBJ1-6; D is perhaps TRBD1 (5 bases). The CDR3 extends over 18 amino acids. With 0 bases removed from V and 0 bases from J, the gap between germline ends came to 12 bases. Per the germline V gene, CDR1 is MGHRA and CDR2 is YSYEKL. This chain's CDR3 is CASSQERQRSSYNSPLHF. CDR3 nucleotide sequence: TGCGCCAGCAGCCAAGAGCGACAGCGGAGCTCCTATAATTCACCCCTCCACTTT.

The chain has TRBV29-1 and TRBJ2-7; perhaps TRBD2 as D (6 bases). Germline V gene lookup returns CDR1 SQVTM and CDR2 ANQGSEA. The CDR3 runs 14 residues. Trimming removed 6 bases from V and 7 bases from J, with 22 bases in between. The CDR3 sequence is CSVEGGRRPGEQYF. The DNA of the CDR3 is TGCAGCGTCGAGGGAGGCAGGCGCCCGGGGGAGCAGTACTTC.

The CDR3 DNA is TGTGCCAGCAGCGGAGCGGGACTTCTATATAATTCACCCCTCCACTTT. Its protein is CASSGAGLLYNSPLHF. The chain carries TRBV5-8 and TRBJ1-6, with a tentative D call TRBD1 (5 bases). This CDR3 contains 16 residues. Trimming removed 4 bases at V and 4 bases at J, with 15 bases between. Germline assignment: CDR1 SGHTS and CDR2 YDEGEE. Based on the CDR3 plus reference TRBV5-8 and TRBJ1-6, the full variable domain is EAGVTQSPTHLIKTRGQQATLRCSPISGHTSVYWYQQALGLGLQFLLWYDEGEERNRGNFPPRFSGRQFPNYSSELNVNALELEDSALYLCASSGAGLLYNSPLHFGNGTRLTVT.

The rearrangement uses TRBV2 and TRBJ2-7, with 7 positions matching TRBD2. V dropped 1 base and J dropped 3; count of bases not matched to a gene: 6. The germline V gene has CDR1 SNHLY and CDR2 FYNNEI. CDR3 size: 15 residues. The CDR3 DNA reads as TGTGCCAGCAGTGAAGAGGGAGGGCCCCTCTACGAGCAGTACTTC. Residues: CASSEEGGPLYEQYF. Drawing the rest from reference TRBV2 and TRBJ2-7, the complete variable domain is EPEVTQTPSHQVTQMGQEVILRCVPISNHLYFYWYRQILGQKVEFLVSFYNNEISEKSEIFDDQFSVERPDGSNFTLKIRSTKLEDSAMYFCASSEEGGPLYEQYFGPGTRLTVT.

This clone was recorded once. The chain uses TRBV10-1 and TRBJ2-3, with 7 nucleotides matching TRBD2. This CDR3 spans 17 amino acids. Germline CDR1 reads WNHNN; CDR2 reads SYGVQD (reference sequence). After removal of 8 bases from V and 0 bases from J, the junction contained 14 bases not matched to a gene. CDR3 sequence reads: CASDGARGIPSTDTQYF. For the CDR3, the DNA is TGCGCCAGCGACGGAGCGCGGGGGATCCCTAGCACAGATACGCAGTATTTT.

The chain couples TRBV18 to TRBJ1-1; D may be TRBD1 (5 bases). In germline, CDR1 is KGHSH, CDR2 LQKENI. The CDR3 sequence is 16 residues long. Trimming stripped 1 base from V and 4 bases from J, with 16 bases between. CDR3 loop: CASSPRVTGDGTEAFF. CDR3 bases: TGTGCCAGCTCACCACGGGTCACCGGGGACGGCACTGAAGCTTTCTTT.